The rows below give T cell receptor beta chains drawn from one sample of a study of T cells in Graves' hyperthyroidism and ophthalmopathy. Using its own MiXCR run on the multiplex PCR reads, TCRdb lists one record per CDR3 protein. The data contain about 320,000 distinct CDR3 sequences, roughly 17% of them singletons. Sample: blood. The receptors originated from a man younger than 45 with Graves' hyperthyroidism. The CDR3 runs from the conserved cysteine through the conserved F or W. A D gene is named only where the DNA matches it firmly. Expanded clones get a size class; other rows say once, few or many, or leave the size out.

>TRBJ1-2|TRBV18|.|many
CASSPATAYGYTF
TGTGCCAGCTCACCAGCGACAGCCTATGGCTACACCTTC
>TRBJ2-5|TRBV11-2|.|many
CASSSGVGALQETQYF
TGTGCCAGCAGCTCGGGGGTGGGGGCCTTACAAGAGACCCAGTACTTC
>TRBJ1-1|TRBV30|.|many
CAWRGPFEAFF
TGTGCCTGGAGAGGACCCTTTGAAGCTTTCTTT
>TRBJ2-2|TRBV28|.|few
CASSLPGYGGPGELFF
TGTGCCAGCAGTTTACCCGGGTATGGGGGCCCCGGGGAGCTGTTTTTT
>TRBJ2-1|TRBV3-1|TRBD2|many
CASSQEGLAYNEQFF
TGTGCCAGCAGCCAAGAGGGACTAGCCTACAATGAGCAGTTCTTC
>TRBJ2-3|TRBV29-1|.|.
CSVEYGFGTDTQYF
TGCAGCGTTGAATACGGCTTCGGCACAGATACGCAGTATTTT
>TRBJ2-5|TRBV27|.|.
CASSSPGSSETQYF
TGTGCCAGCAGTTCCCCAGGGTCGTCAGAGACCCAGTACTTC
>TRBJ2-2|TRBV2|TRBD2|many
CATTGTSQITGELFF
TGTGCCACGACCGGGACTAGCCAAATCACCGGGGAGCTGTTTTTT
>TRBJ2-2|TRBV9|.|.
CASSGFGGVGELFF
TGTGCCAGCAGCGGATTCGGAGGGGTCGGGGAGCTGTTTTTT
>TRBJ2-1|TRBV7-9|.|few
CASSQKINSGSYNEQFF
TGTGCCAGCAGCCAAAAGATCAATAGCGGCTCCTACAATGAGCAGTTCTTC
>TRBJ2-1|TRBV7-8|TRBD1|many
CASSKGTAPKGYEQFF
TGTGCCAGCAGTAAAGGGACAGCGCCCAAGGGCTATGAGCAGTTCTTC
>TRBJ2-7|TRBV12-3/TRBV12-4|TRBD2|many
CASSRSSGSYEQYF
TGTGCCAGCAGTAGGTCAAGCGGGAGCTACGAGCAGTACTTC
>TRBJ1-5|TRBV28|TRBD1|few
CASRRLTGLYDQPQHF
TGTGCCAGCAGGCGCCTGACAGGGTTATATGATCAGCCCCAGCATTTT
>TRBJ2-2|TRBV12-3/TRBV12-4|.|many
CASRSGTSNTGELFF
TGTGCCAGCAGATCCGGGACATCCAACACCGGGGAGCTGTTTTTT
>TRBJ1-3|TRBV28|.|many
CASSSPGAGNTIYF
TGTGCCAGCAGTTCCCCAGGGGCTGGAAACACCATATATTTT
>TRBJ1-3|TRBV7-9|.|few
CASSLGQGFSGNTIYF
TGTGCCAGCAGCTTAGGGCAGGGGTTCTCTGGAAACACCATATATTTT
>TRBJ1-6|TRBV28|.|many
CASSLADSLLNSPLHF
TGTGCCAGCAGTCTGGCGGACAGCCTACTTAATTCACCCCTCCACTTT
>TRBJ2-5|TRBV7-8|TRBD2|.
CASSLGGGRGERETQYF
TGTGCCAGCAGCTTAGGGGGCGGGAGAGGGGAGAGAGAGACCCAGTACTTC
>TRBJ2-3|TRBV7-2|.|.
CASSLPSVNTQYF
TGTGCCAGCAGCTTGCCTAGCGTAAATACGCAGTATTTT
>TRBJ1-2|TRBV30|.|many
CAWSPDRFYGYTF
TGTGCCTGGAGCCCAGACAGATTCTATGGCTACACCTTC
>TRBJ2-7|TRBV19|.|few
CASSPGPLSYEQYF
TGTGCCAGTAGTCCCGGACCTCTCTCCTACGAGCAGTACTTC
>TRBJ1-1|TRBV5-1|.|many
CASSDTRGTEAFF
TGCGCCAGCAGCGATACCAGGGGTACTGAAGCTTTCTTT
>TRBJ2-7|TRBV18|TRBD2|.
CASSPAGDSYEQYF
TGTGCCAGCTCACCAGCGGGGGACTCCTACGAGCAGTACTTC
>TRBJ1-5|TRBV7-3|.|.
CASSGPWGFQVGNQPQHF
TGTGCCAGCAGCGGCCCCTGGGGGTTTCAGGTCGGCAATCAGCCCCAGCATTTT
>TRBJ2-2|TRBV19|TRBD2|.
CASSRAGGGTGELFF
TGTGCCAGTAGTAGAGCGGGAGGGGGCACCGGGGAGCTGTTTTTT
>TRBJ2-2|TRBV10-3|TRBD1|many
CAISSTGMIGELFF
TGTGCCATCAGTTCGACAGGGATGATCGGGGAGCTGTTTTTT
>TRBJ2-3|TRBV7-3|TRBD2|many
CASSLTASGSPDTQYF
TGTGCCAGCAGCTTAACGGCTAGCGGGAGCCCAGATACGCAGTATTTT
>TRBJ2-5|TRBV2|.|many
CASIRQQETQYF
TGTGCCAGCATTCGGCAGCAAGAGACCCAGTACTTC
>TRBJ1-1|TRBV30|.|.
CASERQAKAFF
TGTGCCTCGGAGAGGCAAGCGAAAGCTTTCTTT
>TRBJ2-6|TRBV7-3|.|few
CASSLMGSGANVLTF
TGTGCCAGCAGCTTAATGGGCTCTGGGGCCAACGTCCTGACTTTC
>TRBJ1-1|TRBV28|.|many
CASIPTENTEAFF
TGTGCCAGCATTCCGACAGAGAACACTGAAGCTTTCTTT
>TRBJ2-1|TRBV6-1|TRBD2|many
CASTGPSGISYNEQFF
TGTGCCAGCACAGGGCCTAGCGGGATCTCCTACAATGAGCAGTTCTTC
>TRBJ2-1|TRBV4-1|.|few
CASSQRVPTRGYNEQFF
TGCGCCAGCAGCCAAAGGGTCCCAACTAGGGGCTACAATGAGCAGTTCTTC
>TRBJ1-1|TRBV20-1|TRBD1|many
CSARTGGNTEAFF
TGCAGTGCAAGGACAGGGGGGAACACTGAAGCTTTCTTT
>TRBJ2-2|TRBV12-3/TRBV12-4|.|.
CASSFGARLFF
TGTGCCAGCAGTTTCGGGGCTCGGCTGTTTTTT
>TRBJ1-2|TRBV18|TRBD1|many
CASSPDRSNYGYTF
TGTGCCAGCTCACCGGACAGGAGTAACTATGGCTACACCTTC
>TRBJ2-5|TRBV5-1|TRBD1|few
CASQGQGIETQYF
TGCGCCAGCCAGGGACAGGGCATAGAGACCCAGTACTTC
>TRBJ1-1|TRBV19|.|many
CASSINGRRSEAFF
TGTGCCAGTAGTATTAACGGGAGACGCTCTGAAGCTTTCTTT
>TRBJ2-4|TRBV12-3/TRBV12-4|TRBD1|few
CASSRPGTDKNIQYF
TGTGCCAGCAGCCGCCCCGGGACAGATAAAAACATTCAGTACTTC
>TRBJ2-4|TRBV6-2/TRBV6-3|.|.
CASSWSGVRENIQYF
TGTGCCAGCAGTTGGTCGGGAGTTAGGGAAAACATTCAGTACTTC
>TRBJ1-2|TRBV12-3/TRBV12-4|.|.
CASRRGREIGYTF
TGTGCCAGCAGACGGGGGCGCGAGATCGGCTACACCTTC
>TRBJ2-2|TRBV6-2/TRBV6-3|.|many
CASSYSTLLTGELFF
TGTGCCAGCAGTTACTCGACACTCCTCACCGGGGAGCTGTTTTTT
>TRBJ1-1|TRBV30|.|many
CAWGAEMNTEAFF
TGTGCCTGGGGGGCGGAAATGAACACTGAAGCTTTCTTT
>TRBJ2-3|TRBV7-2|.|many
CASRPDGTTDTQYF
TGTGCCAGCAGGCCGGACGGAACCACAGATACGCAGTATTTT
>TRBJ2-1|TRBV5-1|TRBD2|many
CASSLSGRNNNEQFF
TGCGCCAGCAGCTTGAGCGGGAGGAACAACAATGAGCAGTTCTTC
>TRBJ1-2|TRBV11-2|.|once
CAIRVNYGYTF
TGTGCGATTAGGGTTAACTATGGCTACACCTTC
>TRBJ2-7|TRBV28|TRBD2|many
CASSSTSLRTYEQYF
TGTGCCAGCAGTTCGACTAGCCTAAGGACCTACGAGCAGTACTTC
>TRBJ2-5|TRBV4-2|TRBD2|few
CASSQALAGVYQETQYF
TGTGCCAGCAGCCAAGCGCTAGCGGGAGTGTACCAAGAGACCCAGTACTTC
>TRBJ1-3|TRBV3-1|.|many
CASSQSSAAGNTIYF
TGTGCCAGCAGCCAGTCATCTGCGGCTGGAAACACCATATATTTT
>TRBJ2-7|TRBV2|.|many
CASSVDLGQYF
TGTGCCAGCAGTGTCGACCTGGGGCAGTACTTC
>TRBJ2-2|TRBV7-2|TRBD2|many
CASSSGTRSRVGELFF
TGTGCCAGCAGCTCCGGGACTAGGTCGCGCGTCGGGGAGCTGTTTTTT
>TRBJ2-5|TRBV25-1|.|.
CASSAPGTSIGETQYF
TGTGCCAGCAGTGCGCCCGGGACATCAATAGGGGAGACCCAGTACTTC
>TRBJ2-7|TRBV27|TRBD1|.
CASSRTGASSYEQYF
TGTGCCAGCAGTCGGACAGGCGCCAGCTCCTACGAGCAGTACTTC
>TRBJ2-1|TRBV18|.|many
CASSPMTEFNEQFF
TGTGCCAGCTCACCGATGACAGAGTTCAATGAGCAGTTCTTC
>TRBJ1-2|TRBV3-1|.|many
CASSQENLYGYTF
TGTGCCAGCAGCCAAGAAAACCTCTATGGCTACACCTTC
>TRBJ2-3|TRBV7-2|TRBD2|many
CASPSSGGTSTDTQYF
TGTGCCAGCCCCTCCTCGGGGGGAACTAGCACAGATACGCAGTATTTT
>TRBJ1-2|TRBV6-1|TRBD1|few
CASRTGTHYGYTF
TGTGCCAGCAGGACAGGGACTCATTATGGCTACACCTTC
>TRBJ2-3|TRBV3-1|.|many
CASSQGGGGTQYF
TGTGCCAGCAGCCAGGGGGGTGGCGGTACGCAGTATTTT